This T cell receptor beta chain derives from a study of breast tumors, draining lymph nodes, adjacent tissues. The lymph nodes were axillary draining lymph nodes from breast cancer patients. This clonotype was recorded many times. What it binds is unknown. Study-wide results and limits: Most tumor T cells seemingly derive from lymph node, then expand in tumor. Compared with basal-like, luminal-like tumors shared significantly more repertoire with nontumor tissue.

MiXCR, run by TCRdb on the multiplex PCR reads, gives a single entry per CDR3 protein. The sample consists of 150,000 or so distinct CDR3 sequences, approximately 33% of them appearing once. Looked up from germline, CDR1 is SGHKS and CDR2 is YYEKEE (reference sequence). The CDR3 runs to 13 residues. V shed 4 bases and J 6 bases; nucleotides not matched to a gene: 4. Sequences were obtained from axillary lymph node tissue. The receptor was derived from a female donor with breast cancer. Some clones in this sample may be carry-over from other donors' samples. This sequence joins TRBV5-5 and TRBJ2-1; TRBD2 matches 7 bases. CDR3 bases: TGTGCCAGCAGCCCGGGGACTACCAATGAGCAGTTCTTC. This encodes CASSPGTTNEQFF.